The 27 T cell receptor beta chains below all came from one sample that was sequenced in a study of blood T cell repertoires in COVID-19. Sequenced by immunoSEQ multiplex PCR; TCRdb stores in-frame clones only, minus some. Found here are 110,000 to 150,000 clones, about 87% of them singletons; the top ten hold approximately 10%. The source material was peripheral blood. The receptor set was obtained from a woman older than 75 with acute or convalescent COVID-19.

The chain recombines TRBV11-2 with TRBJ2-2, with 7 bases aligning to TRBD1. Unmatched junction bases numbered 10, after V lost 4 bases and J lost 5 bases. This CDR3 spans 16 amino acids. Germline V gene sequence: CDR1 SGHAT, CDR2 FQNNGV. The CDR3 here is CASSSTNRGLTGELFF. The CDR3 region has the DNA TGTGCCAGCAGCTCCACTAACAGGGGATTAACCGGGGAGCTGTTTTTT.

This chain joins TRBV18 and TRBJ1-3; 8 bases match TRBD1. The CDR3 spans 16 residues. Germline CDR1 is KGHSH and CDR2 is LQKENI. Trimming at V came to 4 bases and at J to 2 bases, leaving 7 bases not matched to a gene. CDR3 sequence: CASSRGTGIAGNTIYF. For the CDR3, the DNA is TGTGCCAGCTCACGAGGGACAGGAATTGCTGGAAACACCATATATTTT.

The V call is TRBV5-1, the J call TRBJ2-2; D remains ambiguous. Per the germline V gene, CDR1 is SGHRS and CDR2 is YFSETQ. The CDR3 sequence is 16 residues long. The germline V and J ends were trimmed by 2 bases and 0 bases, with 11 bases remaining between them. The CDR3 DNA reads TGCGCCAGCAGCTTTTCGCCTACCTCGAACACCGGGGAGCTGTTTTTT. Encoded protein: CASSFSPTSNTGELFF.

The CDR3 protein is CASKRTAGTDTQYF. CDR3 nucleotides: TGTGCCAGCAAGAGGACAGCCGGCACAGATACGCAGTATTTT. The chain carries TRBV4-2 and TRBJ2-3; possible D gene TRBD1, 6 bases. CDR1 and CDR2 (germline): LGHNA, YNFKEQ. The CDR3 length is 14 residues. The germline V and J ends were trimmed by 7 bases and 1 base, with 12 bases remaining between them.

The chain links TRBV6-5 to TRBJ1-4; 8 bases line up with TRBD1. The V segment lost 2 bases and the J segment 7 bases; nucleotides outside the gene matches: 3. Germline V gene sequence: CDR1 MNHEY, CDR2 SVGAGI. The CDR3 contains 14 residues. The CDR3 nucleotides are TGTGCCAGCAGTTACGACAGGGGAGGTGAAAAACTGTTTTTT. Translation gives CASSYDRGGEKLFF.

This clone has just one count. J is TRBJ2-7 and V is TRBV5-4; 12 bases map to TRBD2. Germline V gives CDR1 SGHNT, CDR2 YYREEE (reference sequence). This CDR3 has 15 residues. Trimming at V came to 4 bases and at J to 4 bases, leaving 6 bases not matched to a gene. As DNA, the CDR3 is TGTGCCAGCAGCCGACTAGCGGGGGCCTATTACGAGCAGTACTTC. As protein: CASSRLAGAYYEQYF.

The CDR3 here is CASSPPGRVGRENYGYTF. The CDR3 coding sequence is TGTGCCAGCTCACCACCCGGCAGGGTAGGTCGTGAGAACTATGGCTACACCTTC. This chain connects TRBV18 to TRBJ1-2; tentatively, D is TRBD1 (5 bases). CDR1 and CDR2 (germline): KGHSH, LQKENI. CDR3 length: 18 amino acids. V gave up 0 bases and J gave up 2 bases, with 19 bases separating them.

The chain is built from TRBV2 and TRBJ2-3, with 7 bases identical to TRBD2. With V trimmed by 2 bases and J by 6 bases, 5 bases remained unmatched. The CDR3 is 14 residues long. The germline CDR1 and CDR2 sequences are SNHLY and FYNNEI. The CDR3 nucleotides read TGTGCCAGCAGTGAATTGTGGGGGGGGGATACGCAGTATTTT. Amino acids: CASSELWGGDTQYF.

The chain is built from TRBV2 and TRBJ1-1, with 10 bases lining up with TRBD1. Germline V gene data show CDR1 as SNHLY and CDR2 as FYNNEI. The CDR3 has 14 amino acids. V lost 5 bases to trimming and J lost 5 bases; unmatched junction nucleotides: 5. The CDR3 sequence: CASSRDRGETEAFF. CDR3 nucleotide sequence: TGTGCCAGCAGTCGGGACAGGGGTGAGACTGAAGCTTTCTTT.

The V call is TRBV18, the J call TRBJ1-4; D is possibly TRBD1 (6 bases). CDR1 is KGHSH and CDR2 is LQKENI in the germline V gene. The germline V and J ends were trimmed by 5 bases and 0 bases, with 10 bases remaining between them. This CDR3 has 15 residues. The CDR3 is CASSMTGPTNEKLFF. The DNA of the CDR3 is TGTGCCAGCTCAATGACAGGTCCAACTAATGAAAAACTGTTTTTT.

V gene TRBV7-8 combines with J gene TRBJ2-7, with 12 nucleotides matching TRBD2. CDR1 and CDR2 from the germline V gene are SGHVS and FQNEAQ. The CDR3 spans 14 residues. V dropped 4 bases and J dropped 3; count of bases not matched to a gene: 1. The DNA of the CDR3 is TGTGCCAGCAGCTGGACTAGCGGGGACTACGAGCAGTACTTC. Encoded protein: CASSWTSGDYEQYF. The full variable domain, completed using reference TRBV7-8 and TRBJ2-7, is GAGVSQSPRYKVAKRGQDVALRCDPISGHVSLFWYQQALGQGPEFLTYFQNEAQLDKSGLPSDRFFAERPEGSVSTLKIQRTQQEDSAVYLCASSWTSGDYEQYFGPGTRLTVT.

This clone showed up just once. V is TRBV3-1 (or the pseudogene TRBV3-2) and J is TRBJ2-7, with D possibly being TRBD1 (6 bases). V lost 3 bases and J lost 2, with 11 bases in between. Germline V CDR1 and CDR2: LGHDT, YNNKEL (reference sequence). The CDR3 is 14 residues long. The CDR3 sequence is CASSHLGQPYEQYF. The CDR3 coding sequence is TGTGCCAGCAGCCACCTCGGACAGCCCTACGAGCAGTACTTC.

V gene TRBV5-1 combines with J gene TRBJ1-6, with D hard to call. Germline CDR1 is SGHRS and CDR2 is YFSETQ. This CDR3 has 14 amino acids. With 4 bases removed from V and 7 bases from J, the gap between germline ends came to 12 bases. CDR3 amino acids: CASSQPRENSPLHF. CDR3 DNA sequence: TGCGCCAGCAGCCAACCTCGGGAAAATTCACCCCTCCACTTT.

This chain uses TRBV7-9 with TRBJ2-7, with TRBD1 matching over 9 bases. Unmatched junction bases numbered 7, after V lost 5 bases and J lost 5 bases. CDR1 is SEHNR and CDR2 is FQNEAQ in the germline V gene (reference sequence). The CDR3 sequence is 14 residues long. In DNA, the CDR3 is TGTGCCAGCAGCCGCGGGACAGGGTTCCACGAGCAGTACTTC. It is translated as CASSRGTGFHEQYF.

The gene calls are TRBV7-6 and TRBJ2-5; 7 positions match TRBD1. Germline trimming cut 1 base from V and 5 bases from J; bases unmatched to any gene: 13. This CDR3 has 17 residues. Per germline, CDR1 SGHVS and CDR2 FNYEAQ. CDR3 DNA: TGTGCCAGCAGCTTAGGCGACAGGGATTATTTTTGGGAGACCCAGTACTTC. Translated, it gives CASSLGDRDYFWETQYF.

This clone came up a few times. The J gene is TRBJ2-3, the V gene TRBV7-3, with 8 nucleotides matching TRBD1. With V trimmed by 5 bases and J by 4 bases, 5 bases remained unmatched. Germline CDR1 is SGHTA and CDR2 is FQGTGA. The CDR3 runs 14 residues. This chain's CDR3 is CASSSRTGSDTQYF. The CDR3 DNA reads as TGTGCCAGCAGCAGTAGGACAGGGTCAGATACGCAGTATTTT.

This rearrangement joins TRBV9 to TRBJ1-4; D perhaps matches TRBD1 (6 bases). The CDR3 covers 15 residues. The V gene's germline CDR1 is SGDLS and CDR2 YYNGEE. V shed 3 bases and J shed 7 bases, with 16 bases lying between them. DNA for the CDR3: TGTGCCAGCAGCGCTGAACAGGGATTGGGTGAAAAACTGTTTTTT. Its translation: CASSAEQGLGEKLFF.

The chain recombines TRBV5-1 with TRBJ2-1, with TRBD1 as a possible D gene (5 bases). Germline CDR1 and CDR2: SGHRS and YFSETQ. V dropped 2 bases and J dropped 3 bases, with 9 bases sitting between them. The CDR3 has 14 residues. The CDR3: CASSFAQGYNEQFF. Written as DNA, the CDR3 is TGCGCCAGCAGCTTTGCCCAGGGCTACAATGAGCAGTTCTTC.

The chain couples TRBV19 to TRBJ2-3; TRBD1 might be the D (7 bases). V was pared by 7 bases and J by 0 bases, with 14 bases between. The CDR3 is 15 residues long. CDR1 and CDR2 from the germline V gene are LNHDA and SQIVND (reference sequence). The CDR3 loop reads CASKNRGGSTDTQYF. The CDR3 DNA reads TGTGCCAGTAAAAACAGGGGAGGTAGCACAGATACGCAGTATTTT.

This clone has only one observation. The rearrangement uses TRBV2 and TRBJ1-1; TRBD1 agrees at 9 bases. This CDR3 spans 15 amino acids. Germline lookup yields CDR1 SNHLY and CDR2 FYNNEI. V dropped 11 bases and J dropped 6; count of bases not matched to a gene: 16. The CDR3 nucleotides are TGTGCCGGAAGCCGGGACAGGGTTATTGAGGCTGAAGCTTTCTTT. Protein product: CAGSRDRVIEAEAFF.

The chain recombines TRBV18 with TRBJ2-2; possibly TRBD2 for D (5 bases). The CDR3 length is 14 residues. With 0 bases removed from V and 4 bases from J, the gap between germline ends came to 6 bases. From germline, CDR1 is KGHSH and CDR2 LQKENI. CDR3 DNA sequence: TGTGCCAGCTCACCACCTAGCGCCACCGGGGAGCTGTTTTTT. Translated: CASSPPSATGELFF. Together with reference TRBV18 and TRBJ2-2, the CDR3 gives the full variable domain: NAGVMQNPRHLVRRRGQEARLRCSPMKGHSHVYWYRQLPEEGLKFMVYLQKENIIDESGMPKERFSAEFPKEGPSILRIQQVVRGDSAAYFCASSPPSATGELFFGEGSRLTVL.

V and J are TRBV5-1 and TRBJ2-3, with 11 bases identical to TRBD2. V was pared by 4 bases and J by 2 bases, with 9 bases of the junction left unmatched. Germline V gene data show CDR1 as SGHRS and CDR2 as YFSETQ. The CDR3 runs to 17 residues. The chain's CDR3 is CASSPTTSGASTDTQYF. DNA for the CDR3: TGCGCCAGCAGCCCCACGACTAGCGGGGCTTCCACAGATACGCAGTATTTT.

V usage is TRBV5-1 and J usage is TRBJ2-1; possible D gene TRBD1, 5 bases. Germline CDR1 is SGHRS and CDR2 is YFSETQ. CDR3 length: 16 residues. The ends were cut back, 3 bases at V and 0 bases at J, with 13 bases in the middle. In nucleotides, the CDR3 is TGCGCCAGCAGCTACTTGGGGCTTAGCTCCTACAATGAGCAGTTCTTC. Its protein product is CASSYLGLSSYNEQFF.

This chain uses TRBV30 with TRBJ2-3, with 12 bases fitting TRBD2. This CDR3 has 16 residues. Germline CDR1 reads GTSNPN; CDR2 reads SVGIG (reference sequence). V lost 0 bases, J lost 3 bases, and 4 bases stayed unmatched. This CDR3 is CAWSVGLAGITDTQYF. The CDR3 DNA reads TGTGCCTGGAGTGTAGGACTAGCGGGGATAACAGATACGCAGTATTTT. Using reference TRBV30 and TRBJ2-3 for the parts outside the CDR3, the full variable domain is SQTIHQWPATLVQPVGSPLSLECTVEGTSNPNLYWYRQAAGRGLQLLFYSVGIGQISSEVPQNLSASRPQDRQFILSSKKLLLSDSGFYLCAWSVGLAGITDTQYFGPGTRLTVL.

The chain links TRBV7-2 to TRBJ1-4; TRBD1 agrees at 8 bases. The CDR3 totals 14 residues. V dropped 3 bases and J dropped 8; count of bases not matched to a gene: 5. Germline assignment: CDR1 SGHTA and CDR2 FQGNSA. The DNA for the CDR3 is TGTGCCAGCAGCTTCTCACAGGGGGTCGAAAAACTGTTTTTT. This encodes CASSFSQGVEKLFF. The whole variable domain, remainder taken from reference TRBV7-2 and TRBJ1-4, is GAGVSQSPSNKVTEKGKDVELRCDPISGHTALYWYRQSLGQGLEFLIYFQGNSAPDKSGLPSDRFSAERTGGSVSTLTIQRTQQEDSAVYLCASSFSQGVEKLFFGSGTQLSVL.

Only one count was recorded for this clone. The chain joins TRBV9 to TRBJ1-1; no clear D. Germline V CDR1 and CDR2: SGDLS, YYNGEE. The CDR3 has 17 residues. The V gene lost 1 base and the J gene lost 1 base, with 17 bases spanning the gap. CDR3 DNA: TGTGCCAGCAGCGTATCCCATGGAGGGCAGGCGAACACTGAAGCTTTCTTT. As protein: CASSVSHGGQANTEAFF.

V usage is TRBV27 and J usage is TRBJ1-5; 7 nucleotides line up with TRBD1. The ends lost 2 bases at V and 6 bases at J; junction bases unmatched: 7. The CDR3 contains 15 residues. The germline gives CDR1 MNHEY, CDR2 SMNVEV (reference sequence). CDR3 nucleotides: TGTGCCAGCAGTTTAAAATTAGGGGGCGGTCAGCCCCAGCATTTT. Its protein is CASSLKLGGGQPQHF.